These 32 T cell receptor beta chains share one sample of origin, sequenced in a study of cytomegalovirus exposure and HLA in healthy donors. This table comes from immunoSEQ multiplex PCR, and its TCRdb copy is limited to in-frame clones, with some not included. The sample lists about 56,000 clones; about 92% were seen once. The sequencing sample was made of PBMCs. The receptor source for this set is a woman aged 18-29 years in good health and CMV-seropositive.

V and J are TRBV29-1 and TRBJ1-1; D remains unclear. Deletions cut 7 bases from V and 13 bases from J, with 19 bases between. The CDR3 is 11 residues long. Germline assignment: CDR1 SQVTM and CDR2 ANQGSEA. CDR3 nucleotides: TGCAGCGCATGGCGGTCCGAGAAGTTTTTCTTT. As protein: CSAWRSEKFFF.

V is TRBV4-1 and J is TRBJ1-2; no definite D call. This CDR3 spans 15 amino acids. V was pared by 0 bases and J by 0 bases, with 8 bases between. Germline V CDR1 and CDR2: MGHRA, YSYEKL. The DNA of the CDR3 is TGCGCCAGCAGCCAAGATCGGTACCCTAACTATGGCTACACCTTC. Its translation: CASSQDRYPNYGYTF.

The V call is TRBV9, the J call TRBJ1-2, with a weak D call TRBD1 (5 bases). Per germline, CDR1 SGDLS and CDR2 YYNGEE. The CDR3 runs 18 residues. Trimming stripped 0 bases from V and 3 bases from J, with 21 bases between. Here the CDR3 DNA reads TGTGCCAGCAGCGTAGTGCGTCGGCGCTACGACAGACACTATGGCTACACCTTC. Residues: CASSVVRRRYDRHYGYTF.

Here the CDR3 DNA reads TGCGCCAGCAGCCAACATCCGAGGGAGAACACTGAAGCTTTCTTT. Encoded protein: CASSQHPRENTEAFF. This sequence joins TRBV4-1 and TRBJ1-1; D is unresolved. This CDR3 contains 15 residues. V lost 2 bases to trimming and J lost 1 base, with 11 bases between them. Per germline, CDR1 MGHRA and CDR2 YSYEKL.

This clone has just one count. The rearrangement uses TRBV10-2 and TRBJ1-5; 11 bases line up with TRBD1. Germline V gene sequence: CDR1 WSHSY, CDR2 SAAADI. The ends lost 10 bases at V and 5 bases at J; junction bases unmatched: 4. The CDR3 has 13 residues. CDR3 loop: CATGQGADQPQHF. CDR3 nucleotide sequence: TGCGCCACCGGACAGGGGGCGGATCAGCCCCAGCATTTT.

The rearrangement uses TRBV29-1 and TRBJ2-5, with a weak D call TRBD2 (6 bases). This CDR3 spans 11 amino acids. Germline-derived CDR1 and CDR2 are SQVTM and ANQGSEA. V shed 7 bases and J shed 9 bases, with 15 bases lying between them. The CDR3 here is CSARGSGAQYF. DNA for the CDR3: TGCAGCGCCCGCGGTTCGGGGGCCCAGTACTTC.

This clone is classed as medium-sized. The CDR3 here is CASSKPGNSGGDEQYF. DNA for the CDR3: TGTGCCAGCAGCAAACCGGGTAACAGCGGGGGGGACGAGCAGTACTTC. The chain uses TRBV21-1 and TRBJ2-7; TRBD2 is the table's D call and was not checked against the DNA. TRBV21-1 is marked as a pseudogene. CDR3 length: 16 amino acids.

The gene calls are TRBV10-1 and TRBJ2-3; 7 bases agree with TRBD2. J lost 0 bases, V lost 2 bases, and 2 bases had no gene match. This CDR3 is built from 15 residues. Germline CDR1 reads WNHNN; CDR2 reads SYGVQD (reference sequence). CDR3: CASSESGESTDTQYF. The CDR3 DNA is TGCGCCAGCAGTGAGAGCGGGGAGAGCACAGATACGCAGTATTTT.

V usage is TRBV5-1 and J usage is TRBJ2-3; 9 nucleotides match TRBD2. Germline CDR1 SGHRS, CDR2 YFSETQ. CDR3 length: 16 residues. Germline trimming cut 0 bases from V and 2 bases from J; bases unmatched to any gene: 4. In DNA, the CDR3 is TGCGCCAGCAGCTTGGTACGCGGGGGGGCCACAGATACGCAGTATTTT. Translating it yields CASSLVRGGATDTQYF. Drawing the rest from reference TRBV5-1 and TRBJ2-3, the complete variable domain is KAGVTQTPRYLIKTRGQQVTLSCSPISGHRSVSWYQQTPGQGLQFLFEYFSETQRNKGNFPGRFSGRQFSNSRSEMNVSTLELGDSALYLCASSLVRGGATDTQYFGPGTRLTVL.

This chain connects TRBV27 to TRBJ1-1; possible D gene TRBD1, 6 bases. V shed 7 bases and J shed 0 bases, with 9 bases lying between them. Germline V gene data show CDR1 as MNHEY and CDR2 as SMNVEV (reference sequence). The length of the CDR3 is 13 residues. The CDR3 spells CASKTGMNTEAFF. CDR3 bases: TGTGCCAGCAAAACAGGGATGAACACTGAAGCTTTCTTT.

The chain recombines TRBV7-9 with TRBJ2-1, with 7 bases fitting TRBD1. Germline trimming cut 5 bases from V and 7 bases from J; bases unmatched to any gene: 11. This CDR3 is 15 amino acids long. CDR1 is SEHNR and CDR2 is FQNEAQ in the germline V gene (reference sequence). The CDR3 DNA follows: TGTGCCAGCAGCCCCAACCTAGACAGGGATAATGAGCAGTTCTTC. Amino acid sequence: CASSPNLDRDNEQFF.

The CDR3 reads CASSQEWQAANYGYTF. CDR3 bases: TGCGCCAGCAGCCAAGAATGGCAGGCAGCTAACTATGGCTACACCTTC. The chain uses TRBV4-3 and TRBJ1-2; no firm D call. CDR1 and CDR2 (germline): LGHNA, YSLEER. This CDR3 contains 16 residues. V lost 0 bases, J lost 0 bases, and 11 bases lay in between.

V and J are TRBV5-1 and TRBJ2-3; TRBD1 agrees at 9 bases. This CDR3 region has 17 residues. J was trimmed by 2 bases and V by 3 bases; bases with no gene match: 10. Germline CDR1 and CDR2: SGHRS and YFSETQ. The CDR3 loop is CASSSFKTGGFTDTQYF. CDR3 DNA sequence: TGCGCCAGCAGCTCCTTCAAAACAGGGGGCTTCACAGATACGCAGTATTTT.

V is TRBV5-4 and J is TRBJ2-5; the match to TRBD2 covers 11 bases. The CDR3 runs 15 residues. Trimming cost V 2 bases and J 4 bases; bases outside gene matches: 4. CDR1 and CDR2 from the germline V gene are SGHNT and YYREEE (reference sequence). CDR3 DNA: TGTGCCAGCAGCTTTAGCGGGGGGGCGAGAGAGACCCAGTACTTC. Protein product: CASSFSGGARETQYF. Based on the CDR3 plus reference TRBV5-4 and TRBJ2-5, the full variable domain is ETGVTQSPTHLIKTRGQQVTLRCSSQSGHNTVSWYQQALGQGPQFIFQYYREEENGRGNFPPRFSGLQFPNYSSELNVNALELDDSALYLCASSFSGGARETQYFGPGTRLLVL.

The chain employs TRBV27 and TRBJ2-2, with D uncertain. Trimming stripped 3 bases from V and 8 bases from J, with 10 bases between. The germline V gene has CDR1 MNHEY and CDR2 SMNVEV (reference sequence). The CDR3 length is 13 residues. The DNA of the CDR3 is TGTGCCAGCAGTTTTCAATCTACGGGGGAGCTGTTTTTT. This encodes CASSFQSTGELFF.

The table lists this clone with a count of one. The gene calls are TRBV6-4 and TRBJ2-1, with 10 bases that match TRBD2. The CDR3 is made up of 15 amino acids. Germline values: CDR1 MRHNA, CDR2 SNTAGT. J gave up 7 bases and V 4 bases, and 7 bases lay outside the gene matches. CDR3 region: CASSASGGAGNEQFF. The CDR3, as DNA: TGTGCCAGCAGTGCAAGCGGGGGGGCAGGAAATGAGCAGTTCTTC.

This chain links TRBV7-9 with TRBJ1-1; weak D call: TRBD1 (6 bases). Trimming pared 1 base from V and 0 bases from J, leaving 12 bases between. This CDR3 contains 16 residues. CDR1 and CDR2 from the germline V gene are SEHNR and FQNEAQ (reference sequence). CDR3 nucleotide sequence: TGTGCCAGCAGCTTAGAAAGGGCAGGGGTGAACACTGAAGCTTTCTTT. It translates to CASSLERAGVNTEAFF.

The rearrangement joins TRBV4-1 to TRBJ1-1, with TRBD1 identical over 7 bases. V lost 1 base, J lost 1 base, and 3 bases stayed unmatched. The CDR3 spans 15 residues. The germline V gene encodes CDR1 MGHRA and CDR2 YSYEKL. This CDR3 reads CASSQVTGANTEAFF. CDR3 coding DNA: TGCGCCAGCAGCCAAGTCACAGGGGCGAACACTGAAGCTTTCTTT.

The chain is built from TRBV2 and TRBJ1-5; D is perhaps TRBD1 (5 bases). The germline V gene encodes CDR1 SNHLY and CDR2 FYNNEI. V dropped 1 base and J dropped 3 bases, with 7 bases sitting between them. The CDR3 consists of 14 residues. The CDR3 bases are TGTGCCAGCAGTGAAGGACAGTCCAATCAGCCCCAGCATTTT. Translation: CASSEGQSNQPQHF.

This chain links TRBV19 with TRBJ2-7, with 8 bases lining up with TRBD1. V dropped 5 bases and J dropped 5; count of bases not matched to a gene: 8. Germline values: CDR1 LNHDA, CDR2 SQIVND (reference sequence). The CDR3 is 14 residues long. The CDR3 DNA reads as TGTGCCAGTAGTTTCGGACAGGGTATCCACGAGCAGTACTTC. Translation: CASSFGQGIHEQYF. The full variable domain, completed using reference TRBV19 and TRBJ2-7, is DGGITQSPKYLFRKEGQNVTLSCEQNLNHDAMYWYRQDPGQGLRLIYYSQIVNDFQKGDIAEGYSVSREKKESFPLTVTSAQKNPTAFYLCASSFGQGIHEQYFGPGTRLTVT.

The CDR3 DNA sequence: TGTGCCAGCAGCCAAGTCAGTAGGGGCGAGCAGTACTTC. It yields the protein CASSQVSRGEQYF. The rearrangement joins TRBV14 to TRBJ2-7; D may be TRBD1 (5 bases). The germline V and J ends were trimmed by 1 base and 6 bases, with 10 bases remaining between them. The CDR3 contains 13 residues. Germline V gene lookup returns CDR1 SGHDN and CDR2 FVKESK. The full variable domain, rest sourced from reference TRBV14 and TRBJ2-7, is EAGVTQFPSHSVIEKGQTVTLRCDPISGHDNLYWYRRVMGKEIKFLLHFVKESKQDESGMPNNRFLAERTGGTYSTLKVQPAELEDSGVYFCASSQVSRGEQYFGPGTRLTVT.

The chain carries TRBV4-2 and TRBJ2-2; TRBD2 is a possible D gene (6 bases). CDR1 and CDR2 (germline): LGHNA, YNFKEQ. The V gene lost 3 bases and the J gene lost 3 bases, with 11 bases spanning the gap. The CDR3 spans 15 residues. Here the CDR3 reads CASSQPSADTGELFF. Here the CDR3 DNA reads TGTGCCAGCAGCCAGCCTAGCGCCGACACCGGGGAGCTGTTTTTT.

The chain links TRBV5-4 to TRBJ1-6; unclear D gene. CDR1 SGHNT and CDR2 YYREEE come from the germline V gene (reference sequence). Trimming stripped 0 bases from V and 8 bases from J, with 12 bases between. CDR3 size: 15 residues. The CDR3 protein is CASSLGVLSDSPLHF. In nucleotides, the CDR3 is TGTGCCAGCAGCTTGGGAGTTCTGAGTGATTCACCCCTCCACTTT. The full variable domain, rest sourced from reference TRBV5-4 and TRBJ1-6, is ETGVTQSPTHLIKTRGQQVTLRCSSQSGHNTVSWYQQALGQGPQFIFQYYREEENGRGNFPPRFSGLQFPNYSSELNVNALELDDSALYLCASSLGVLSDSPLHFGNGTRLTVT.

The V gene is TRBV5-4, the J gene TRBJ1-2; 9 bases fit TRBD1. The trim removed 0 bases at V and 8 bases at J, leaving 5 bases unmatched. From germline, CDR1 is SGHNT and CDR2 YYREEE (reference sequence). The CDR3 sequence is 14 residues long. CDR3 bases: TGTGCCAGCAGCTTGGTGGGACAGGGACGGGGCTACACCTTC. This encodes CASSLVGQGRGYTF.

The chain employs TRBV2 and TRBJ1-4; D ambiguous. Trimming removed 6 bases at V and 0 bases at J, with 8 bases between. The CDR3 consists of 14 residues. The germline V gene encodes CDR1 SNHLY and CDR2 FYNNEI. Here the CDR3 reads CASSRTPTNEKLFF. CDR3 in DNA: TGTGCCAGCAGCCGCACTCCAACTAATGAAAAACTGTTTTTT. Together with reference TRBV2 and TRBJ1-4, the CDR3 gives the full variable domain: EPEVTQTPSHQVTQMGQEVILRCVPISNHLYFYWYRQILGQKVEFLVSFYNNEISEKSEIFDDQFSVERPDGSNFTLKIRSTKLEDSAMYFCASSRTPTNEKLFFGSGTQLSVL.

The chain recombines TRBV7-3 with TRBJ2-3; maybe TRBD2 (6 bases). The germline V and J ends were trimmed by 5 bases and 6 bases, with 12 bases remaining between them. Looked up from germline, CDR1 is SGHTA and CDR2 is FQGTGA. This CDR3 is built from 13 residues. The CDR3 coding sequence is TGTGCCAGCAGCGCGGGGCTGGCGGATACGCAGTATTTT. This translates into CASSAGLADTQYF.

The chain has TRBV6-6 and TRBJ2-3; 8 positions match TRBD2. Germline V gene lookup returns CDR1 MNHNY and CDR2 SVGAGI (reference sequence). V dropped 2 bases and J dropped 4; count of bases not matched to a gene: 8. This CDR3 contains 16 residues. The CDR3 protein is CASSYVAGGGADTQYF. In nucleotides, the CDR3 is TGTGCCAGCAGTTACGTCGCGGGGGGCGGCGCAGATACGCAGTATTTT.

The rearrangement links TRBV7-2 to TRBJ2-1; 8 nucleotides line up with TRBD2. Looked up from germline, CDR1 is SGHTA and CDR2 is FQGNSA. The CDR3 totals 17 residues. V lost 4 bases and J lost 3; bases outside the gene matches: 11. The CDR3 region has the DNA TGTGCCAGCAGCTCACGTCGGGGGCGGGGGGACTACAATGAGCAGTTCTTC. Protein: CASSSRRGRGDYNEQFF.

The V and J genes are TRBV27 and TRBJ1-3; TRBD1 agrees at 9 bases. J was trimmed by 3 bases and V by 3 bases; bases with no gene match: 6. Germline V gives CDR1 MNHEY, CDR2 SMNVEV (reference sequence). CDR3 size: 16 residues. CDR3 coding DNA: TGTGCCAGCAGTTTGGGGGGGACAGGGAATGGAAACACCATATATTTT. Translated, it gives CASSLGGTGNGNTIYF.

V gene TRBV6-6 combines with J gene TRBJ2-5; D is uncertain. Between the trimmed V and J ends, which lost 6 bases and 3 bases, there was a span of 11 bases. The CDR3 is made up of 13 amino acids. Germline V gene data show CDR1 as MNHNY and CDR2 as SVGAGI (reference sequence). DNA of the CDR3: TGTGCCAGCAGCCGGTTAGTAAAAGAGACCCAGTACTTC. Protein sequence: CASSRLVKETQYF.

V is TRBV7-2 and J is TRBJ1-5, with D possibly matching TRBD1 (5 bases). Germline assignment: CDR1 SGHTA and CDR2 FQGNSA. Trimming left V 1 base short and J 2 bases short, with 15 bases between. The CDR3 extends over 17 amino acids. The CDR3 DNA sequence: TGTGCCAGCAGCTTAGTATTGGTGGGGGGTGGCAATCAGCCCCAGCATTTT. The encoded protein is CASSLVLVGGGNQPQHF.

The CDR3 sequence is CASSVGAAGGPRETQYF. DNA of the CDR3: TGTGCCAGCAGCGTAGGGGCGGCGGGGGGGCCCCGGGAGACCCAGTACTTC. The chain joins TRBV9 to TRBJ2-5; 9 bases align to TRBD2. Germline CDR1 SGDLS, CDR2 YYNGEE. The CDR3 loop spans 17 amino acids. V dropped 0 bases and J dropped 5; count of bases not matched to a gene: 11.